This T cell receptor (beta chain) was sequenced in a study of blood T cell repertoires in COVID-19. The CDR3 runs to 15 residues. Germline V gives CDR1 LGHNA, CDR2 YSLEER. The junction had 8 bases not matched to a gene; V was cut back by 4 bases and J by 2 bases. Study processing details: It was from reference gene primer amplification that nucleated cell counts were estimated. Assay: immunoSEQ multiplex PCR; the TCRdb copy retains only in-frame clones and omits some. V and J calls plus clone size are reproduced from that table; the DNA served to infer D and trimming. The repertoire holds 9,500 to 13,000 clones, 80% to 90% seen once, with 9.5% to 12% in the top ten.

The rearrangement links TRBV4-3 to TRBJ2-7; 7 nucleotides align to TRBD1. The clonotype comes from a human donor in a cohort sampled during active COVID-19. Source material: peripheral blood. CDR3 protein: CASSPDRQGTYEQYF. As DNA, the CDR3 is TGCGCCAGCAGCCCAGACCGACAGGGAACCTACGAGCAGTACTTC.